These 29 T cell receptor beta chains originate from one sample sequenced in a study of blood T cell repertoires in COVID-19. Measured with immunoSEQ multiplex PCR; TCRdb has only the in-frame clones, and not every one. The data contain roughly 300,000 clones, more than 75% of them singletons. The specimen sequenced was peripheral blood. All receptors derive from a woman in her fifties or sixties who had recovered from COVID-19.

The V gene is TRBV5-8, the J gene TRBJ2-5; tentatively, D is TRBD1 (6 bases). Germline CDR1 reads SGHTS; CDR2 reads YDEGEE. V was cut by 2 bases and J by 5 bases, with 19 bases left in between. CDR3 size: 16 residues. The CDR3 loop is CASSFLLGTQGETQYF. The CDR3 DNA follows: TGTGCCAGCAGCTTCTTGTTAGGAACCCAGGGGGAGACCCAGTACTTC.

The chain uses TRBV21-1 and TRBJ2-7; the table's D call TRBD1 went unverified against the DNA. TRBV21-1 is noted as a pseudogene. This CDR3 is 14 amino acids long. CDR3 loop: CASSVKGDTYEQYF. The CDR3 region has the DNA TGTGCCAGCAGCGTTAAGGGGGACACCTACGAGCAGTACTTC.

This clone was seen more than once but under ten times. The rearrangement joins TRBV5-4 to TRBJ2-5; 10 bases align to TRBD2. Trimming took 0 bases from V and 5 from J; bases not matched to a gene: 4. Germline CDR1 reads SGHNT; CDR2 reads YYREEE (reference sequence). The CDR3 runs 15 residues. CDR3 protein: CASSLVLAGVETQYF. CDR3 bases: TGTGCCAGCAGCTTGGTGCTAGCGGGGGTTGAGACCCAGTACTTC.

The chain employs TRBV6-6 and TRBJ1-4; D gene unclear. Germline V CDR1 and CDR2: MNHNY, SVGAGI (reference sequence). This CDR3 is built from 13 residues. V gave up 2 bases and J gave up 5 bases, with 6 bases separating them. Written as DNA, the CDR3 is TGTGCCAGCAGTTACCTCAGGAATGAAAAACTGTTTTTT. This sequence encodes CASSYLRNEKLFF.

This chain links TRBV5-8 with TRBJ2-4; a weak D match, TRBD1 (6 bases). The CDR3 length is 11 residues. Trimming removed 3 bases from V and 8 bases from J, with 6 bases in between. Germline assignment: CDR1 SGHTS and CDR2 YDEGEE. The CDR3 protein is CASSSGDIQYF. The CDR3 nucleotides read TGTGCCAGCAGCTCAGGGGACATTCAGTACTTC.

The chain has TRBV7-2 and TRBJ2-3; no clear D gene. The V end lost 5 bases, the J end lost 4 bases, and 19 bases lay between the germline ends. Germline V CDR1 and CDR2: SGHTA, FQGNSA. The CDR3 runs 16 residues. CDR3 sequence (DNA): TGTGCCAGCAGCATACGTCATGGCCCCCGGGCAGATACGCAGTATTTT. Protein sequence: CASSIRHGPRADTQYF.

V gene TRBV4-2 combines with J gene TRBJ2-5, with 7 bases that match TRBD1. CDR1 is LGHNA and CDR2 is YNFKEQ in the germline V gene. This CDR3 contains 15 residues. The V segment lost 1 base and the J segment 5 bases; nucleotides outside the gene matches: 7. For the CDR3, the DNA is TGTGCCAGCAGCCAAGCAACAGGGGTTGGGGAGACCCAGTACTTC. Its translation is CASSQATGVGETQYF.

The chain has TRBV6-2 or TRBV6-3 and TRBJ1-5; D might be TRBD1 (5 bases). V lost 0 bases, J lost 0 bases, and 12 bases lay in between. This CDR3 spans 17 amino acids. The germline gives CDR1 MNHEY, CDR2 SVGEGT. CDR3 protein: CASSYSRTSYSNQPQHF. CDR3 DNA sequence: TGTGCCAGCAGTTACTCCAGGACAAGTTATAGCAATCAGCCCCAGCATTTT.

This chain joins TRBV18 and TRBJ2-3; 8 positions agree with TRBD1. The length of the CDR3 is 15 residues. The V gene's germline CDR1 is KGHSH and CDR2 LQKENI. V shed 4 bases, J shed 0 bases, and the junction held 3 bases outside the gene matches. CDR3 sequence: CASSQNRGSTDTQYF. The DNA of the CDR3 is TGTGCCAGCTCACAAAACAGGGGGAGCACAGATACGCAGTATTTT.

The gene calls are TRBV7-2 and TRBJ2-6; D gene unclear. This CDR3 has 18 residues. Trimming shortened V by 1 base and J by 3 bases, and 16 bases separated the two germline ends. CDR1 is SGHTA and CDR2 is FQGNSA in the germline V gene. CDR3 in amino acids: CASSLGWPRYRGANVLTF. The CDR3 nucleotides are TGTGCCAGCAGCTTAGGCTGGCCCAGATATCGTGGGGCCAACGTCCTGACTTTC.

The chain has TRBV10-3 and TRBJ2-7; 9 bases line up with TRBD1. Germline V gives CDR1 ENHRY, CDR2 SYGVKD. CDR3 length: 14 amino acids. Losses at the gene ends were 5 bases for V and 4 bases for J; bases not matched to a gene: 6. Here the CDR3 DNA reads TGTGCCATCAGTATTGACAGGGGGTCGTACGAGCAGTACTTC. Its protein product is CAISIDRGSYEQYF.

The V gene is TRBV7-2, the J gene TRBJ1-5; maybe TRBD1 (5 bases). Germline V gene data show CDR1 as SGHTA and CDR2 as FQGNSA. V gave up 3 bases and J gave up 2 bases, with 11 bases separating them. This CDR3 comprises 15 residues. This CDR3 is CASSFRQGGNQPQHF. CDR3 DNA sequence: TGTGCCAGCAGCTTTCGGCAGGGCGGCAATCAGCCCCAGCATTTT.

This chain connects TRBV29-1 to TRBJ2-3; 7 bases are shared with TRBD2. CDR1 and CDR2 (germline): SQVTM, ANQGSEA. The trim removed 2 bases at V and 5 bases at J, leaving 10 bases unmatched. This CDR3 is 15 amino acids long. This CDR3 is CSVELVAGGGDTQYF. DNA for the CDR3: TGCAGCGTTGAATTAGTAGCGGGCGGTGGAGATACGCAGTATTTT.

The V and J genes are TRBV6-5 and TRBJ1-1; 7 nucleotides match TRBD1. Germline CDR1 MNHEY, CDR2 SVGAGI. The CDR3 is 13 residues long. V lost 8 bases to trimming and J lost 0 bases; unmatched junction nucleotides: 3. CDR3 bases: TGTGCCAGCGGGGGACAGATGAACACTGAAGCTTTCTTT. This translates into CASGGQMNTEAFF.

This chain joins TRBV3-1 (or the pseudogene TRBV3-2) and TRBJ2-2, with 9 bases aligning to TRBD2. J was trimmed by 2 bases and V by 1 base; bases with no gene match: 2. The CDR3 has 16 residues. The germline V gene has CDR1 LGHDT and CDR2 YNNKEL (reference sequence). Here the CDR3 DNA reads TGTGCCAGCAGCCAAGTAGCGGGAGTTAACACCGGGGAGCTGTTTTTT. Translated, it gives CASSQVAGVNTGELFF.

This clone was counted a single time. This chain links TRBV6-5 with TRBJ2-7, with 7 bases fitting TRBD2. The CDR3 spans 15 residues. Looked up from germline, CDR1 is MNHEY and CDR2 is SVGAGI. J gave up 4 bases and V 0 bases, and 6 bases lay outside the gene matches. In nucleotides, the CDR3 is TGTGCCAGCAGTTACTCGAGGGGAGGGCAGTACGAGCAGTACTTC. Its protein product is CASSYSRGGQYEQYF.

This chain links TRBV29-1 with TRBJ1-2; TRBD1 might be the D (6 bases). Germline-derived CDR1 and CDR2 are SQVTM and ANQGSEA. This CDR3 spans 12 amino acids. The V and J ends lost 7 bases and 5 bases respectively, with 14 bases between them. DNA of the CDR3: TGCAGCGCTTCAAGGGGGATATATGGCTACACCTTC. Its translation: CSASRGIYGYTF.

The rearrangement joins TRBV18 to TRBJ1-1; D unresolved. The length of the CDR3 is 12 residues. V lost 1 base to trimming and J lost 8 bases, with 8 bases between them. Looked up from germline, CDR1 is KGHSH and CDR2 is LQKENI. The CDR3 coding sequence is TGTGCCAGCTCACCACGGATCGGGGAAGCTTTCTTT. It yields the protein CASSPRIGEAFF.

The chain uses TRBV6-4 and TRBJ2-7; TRBD2 aligns across 7 bases. This CDR3 is 15 amino acids long. Trimming removed 3 bases from V and 0 bases from J; junction bases left unmatched: 5. Germline assignment: CDR1 MRHNA and CDR2 SNTAGT. This CDR3 reads CASSESGVSSYEQYF. The CDR3 DNA follows: TGTGCCAGCAGTGAAAGCGGGGTAAGCTCCTACGAGCAGTACTTC.

This clone was observed a single time. The chain has TRBV7-2 and TRBJ1-6, with D tentatively TRBD1 (6 bases). Germline loops: CDR1 SGHTA, CDR2 FQGNSA. The V end lost 5 bases, the J end lost 5 bases, and 10 bases lay between the germline ends. The CDR3 totals 14 residues. CDR3 sequence reads: CASSLRQDNSPLHF. The DNA for the CDR3 is TGTGCCAGCAGCCTGAGACAGGATAATTCACCCCTCCACTTT.

The chain is built from TRBV10-3 and TRBJ1-2; D remains unclear. Trimming cost V 0 bases and J 7 bases, with 12 bases left between them. This CDR3 is 14 amino acids long. The germline gives CDR1 ENHRY, CDR2 SYGVKD. The CDR3, as DNA: TGTGCCATCAGTGAGTCTAGGACGGAGGCTGGCTACACCTTC. The encoded protein is CAISESRTEAGYTF.

This clone was recorded only once. The V gene is TRBV2, the J gene TRBJ2-7; 9 nucleotides match TRBD2. Looked up from germline, CDR1 is SNHLY and CDR2 is FYNNEI. V was pared by 7 bases and J by 3 bases, with 22 bases of the junction left unmatched. This CDR3 contains 19 residues. This chain's CDR3 is CASIFTVAGWREGFYEQYF. The CDR3 bases are TGTGCCAGCATTTTCACAGTAGCGGGGTGGCGGGAGGGCTTCTACGAGCAGTACTTC.

CDR3 amino acids: CASSYGTARTYEQYF. The CDR3 DNA is TGTGCCAGCAGCTACGGTACCGCCCGCACCTACGAGCAGTACTTC. The J gene is TRBJ2-7, the V gene TRBV7-6; unclear D gene. This CDR3 is built from 15 residues. Germline values: CDR1 SGHVS, CDR2 FNYEAQ. V was clipped by 4 bases and J by 2 bases, with 15 bases between them.

The CDR3 nucleotides are TGTGCCAGTACCGACAGGGGTAACAAGCCCCAGCATTTT. Translated, it gives CASTDRGNKPQHF. This chain connects TRBV19 to TRBJ1-5, with 8 bases that match TRBD1. The CDR3 covers 13 residues. The germline V gene has CDR1 LNHDA and CDR2 SQIVND (reference sequence). J was trimmed by 8 bases and V by 7 bases; bases with no gene match: 7.

The V and J genes are TRBV4-1 and TRBJ2-5, with 12 nucleotides matching TRBD2. V lost 4 bases to trimming and J lost 2 bases; unmatched junction nucleotides: 2. Germline V gene lookup returns CDR1 MGHRA and CDR2 YSYEKL. The CDR3 spans 15 residues. CDR3 nucleotide sequence: TGCGCCAGCAGCCCAGGGACTAGCGGGCAAGAGACCCAGTACTTC. This gives the protein CASSPGTSGQETQYF.

The table lists this clone with a count of one. As DNA, the CDR3 is TGCGCCAGCAGCTTGTTAGGGGCGGTGAACACTGAAGCTTTCTTT. This encodes CASSLLGAVNTEAFF. J is TRBJ1-1 and V is TRBV5-1; maybe TRBD1 (5 bases). The CDR3 contains 15 residues. The V and J ends lost 1 base and 0 bases respectively, with 10 bases between them. Germline assignment: CDR1 SGHRS and CDR2 YFSETQ.

The DNA of the CDR3 is TGTGCCAGCCAAGGACAGACAGTAGGTTCACCCCTCCACTTT. It specifies CASQGQTVGSPLHF. The chain links TRBV19 to TRBJ1-6, with a tentative D call TRBD1 (6 bases). From germline, CDR1 is LNHDA and CDR2 SQIVND (reference sequence). The CDR3 runs 14 residues. The germline V and J ends were trimmed by 9 bases and 9 bases, with 18 bases remaining between them.

The chain employs TRBV5-1 and TRBJ2-7; 9 bases agree with TRBD2. The germline gives CDR1 SGHRS, CDR2 YFSETQ. This CDR3 comprises 14 residues. Trimming cost V 7 bases and J 0 bases; bases outside gene matches: 5. CDR3 bases: TGCGCCAGCGGCGGGGGGGAGAGCTCCTACGAGCAGTACTTC. Protein product: CASGGGESSYEQYF.

The rearrangement uses TRBV28 and TRBJ1-1; D is undetermined. Between the trimmed V and J ends, which lost 6 bases and 1 base, there was a span of 24 bases. Per germline, CDR1 MDHEN and CDR2 SYDVKM. The CDR3 contains 18 residues. CDR3 nucleotides: TGTGCCAGCAGCCGACGCCCAACTTGGCAGGTGAGGAACACTGAAGCTTTCTTT. Translation: CASSRRPTWQVRNTEAFF.